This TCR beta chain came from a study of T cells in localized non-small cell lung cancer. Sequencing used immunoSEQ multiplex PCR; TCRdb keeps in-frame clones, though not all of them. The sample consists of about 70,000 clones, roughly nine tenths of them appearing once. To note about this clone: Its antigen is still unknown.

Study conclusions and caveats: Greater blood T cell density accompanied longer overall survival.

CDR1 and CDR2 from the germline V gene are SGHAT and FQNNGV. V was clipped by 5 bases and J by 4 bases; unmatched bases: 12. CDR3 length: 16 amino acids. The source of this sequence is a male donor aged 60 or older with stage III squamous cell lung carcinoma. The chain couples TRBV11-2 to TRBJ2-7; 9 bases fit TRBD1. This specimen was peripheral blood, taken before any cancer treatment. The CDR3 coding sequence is TGTGCCAGCAGCATACTCCAGGGACAGGGCCTATACGAGCAGTACTTC. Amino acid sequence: CASSILQGQGLYEQYF.